This TCR beta chain was recovered during a study of CD4 T cells in relation to SARS-CoV-2 and coronaviruses. About the research overall: After nine to eleven days of antigen culture, PBMC TCR beta CDR3s were sequenced.

As concerns this clone: No antigen is known for it.

The data were produced by immunoSEQ multiplex PCR, yet TCRdb's version contains in-frame clones alone and is incomplete. The sample records roughly 16,000 clones, 70% to 85% being singletons. Study-level findings and limits: Roughly 65% of donors had memory CD4+ clonotypes crossrecognizing SARS-CoV-2 and common cold coronavirus spike. The cross-reactivity analysis covered only spike protein, not other viral proteins.

This CDR3 is 17 amino acids long. Trimming at V came to 0 bases and at J to 4 bases, leaving 3 bases not matched to a gene. Germline CDR1 and CDR2: LGHDT and YNNKEL (reference sequence). The unexposed donors gave CD4+ T cells in 2011-2018, prior to COVID-19. The cells were cultured for approximately ten days before CD4+ T cells were isolated. As cell numbers allowed, unexposed-donor CD4+ T cells faced SARS-CoV-2 S/N and four cold-coronavirus spikes. The sequence came from a human donor in good health. The V gene is TRBV3-1 (or the pseudogene TRBV3-2), the J gene TRBJ2-7; 16 bases agree with TRBD2. The sample comprised CD4+ T cells from PBMCs, cultured in vitro. In DNA form, the CDR3 reads TGTGCCAGCAGCCAAGAGGGACTAGCGGGAGGGTTGTACGAGCAGTACTTC. Translated: CASSQEGLAGGLYEQYF.